The clone carrying this T cell receptor beta chain was observed many times. Its antigen is unknown. Library preparation tagged each individual cDNA molecule with a unique molecular identifier. Original methodology: TCR counts had a median of around 94,000 per sample and spanned 23,224 to 690,600. TCRdb reprocessed the reads via MiXCR and lists one record per CDR3 protein. These V and J calls are TCRdb output, not the study's own analysis. The sample holds 95,000 to 150,000 distinct CDR3 sequences, over 7.5% seen once. This sample is drawn from a study of human T cells and chemical hapten exposure. About the study: Small volume differences among pooled libraries mainly caused per-sample TCR yield variation. Study observations and caveats: With regard to DPC sensitization, TCRs above 1 in 1000 frequency did not change.

The study extracted total RNA from unfractionated whole blood. The sequencing sample was made of whole blood. The receptor was isolated from a human donor in good health. Some clones in this sample may be carry-over from other donors' samples.

DNA of the CDR3: TGTGCCAGCATCCCGAGGGGACTACAGAGGGATACGCAGTATTTT. Translation gives CASIPRGLQRDTQYF. The chain is built from TRBV6-5 and TRBJ2-3; TRBD2 matches 7 bases. Germline V gene sequence: CDR1 MNHEY, CDR2 SVGAGI. The CDR3 has 15 amino acids. The ends lost 7 bases at V and 6 bases at J; junction bases unmatched: 13.